This T cell receptor beta chain is drawn from a study of immune evolution from preneoplasia to lung adenocarcinoma. After pathologic assessment, macro-dissection selected premalignant or tumor cells for extraction. V was pared by 0 bases and J by 5 bases, with 10 bases between. CDR1 is SGHAT, CDR2 FQNNGV, per germline. The CDR3 is 15 residues long. TCRdb's copy holds only in-frame clones and misses some; the assay was immunoSEQ multiplex PCR. The repertoire holds 5,000 or so clones, with about 80% as singletons. Sequences were obtained from FFPE minimally invasive lung adenocarcinoma tissue. The source is a person between 60 and 79 years old with lung adenocarcinoma. V usage is TRBV11-2 and J usage is TRBJ2-2; D might be TRBD1 (5 bases). The CDR3, as DNA: TGTGCCAGCAGCTTAGATGGGGCGGAGACCGGGGAGCTGTTTTTT. The encoded protein is CASSLDGAETGELFF.